This TCR beta chain derives from a study of blood T cell repertoires in COVID-19. This clone turned up a few times. Generated by immunoSEQ multiplex PCR, the TCRdb table keeps only in-frame clones and is missing some. The sample lists approximately 220,000 clones, 85% to 90% seen once, with 3.5% to 4% in the top ten. The CDR3 runs 13 residues. V lost 0 bases to trimming and J lost 3 bases, with 6 bases between them. CDR1 and CDR2 (germline): SGHAT, FQNNGV. V and J are TRBV11-2 and TRBJ2-7, with a weak D call TRBD2 (5 bases). The specimen sequenced was PBMCs or T cells enriched from blood (not recorded which). The sequence was collected from a woman in her twenties or thirties with acute COVID-19. CDR3 sequence (DNA): TGTGCCAGCAGCTTAGATGGGAGCTACGAGCAGTACTTC. Translating it yields CASSLDGSYEQYF.